The following is a TCR beta chain sequence with its context. V lost 4 bases and J lost 1, with 7 bases in between. The CDR3 is 13 residues long. The sample originates from a study of blood T cell repertoires in COVID-19. Study context: Both acute and convalescent COVID-19 samples were obtained from the United States, Italy and Spain. The cDNA or gDNA used as material had been derived from T cells, B-cell-depleted T cells, or PBMCs.

TCRdb keeps only in-frame clones here, not all; method: immunoSEQ multiplex PCR. The table lists around 220,000 clones, approximately 87% of them singletons. This receptor was taken from a woman aged 50 to 65 with acute or convalescent COVID-19. The chain links TRBV23-1 to TRBJ1-1, with D unresolved. TRBV23-1 is an ORF for which the function is uncertain. Sequenced material: peripheral blood. This CDR3 reads CASSRAPNTEAFF. The CDR3, as DNA: TGCGCCAGCAGTCGGGCTCCGAACACTGAAGCTTTCTTT.